The 10 T cell receptor beta chains in this list originate from one sample, sequenced in a study of blood T cell repertoires in COVID-19. Assay: immunoSEQ multiplex PCR; the TCRdb copy retains only in-frame clones and omits some. Of approximately 70,000 clones detected, more than 55% appear once; the ten largest clones hold around half. Specimen: PBMCs or T cells enriched from blood (not recorded which). These receptors all stem from a woman aged 55-69 years who had been exposed to COVID-19.

The chain combines TRBV2 with TRBJ1-4; D is perhaps TRBD1 (6 bases). CDR1 and CDR2 from the germline V gene are SNHLY and FYNNEI. Trimming pared 8 bases from V and 4 bases from J, leaving 14 bases between. This CDR3 is 14 amino acids long. CDR3 in DNA: TGTGCCAGCTCCGAGGGGGGGCTTAATGAAAAACTGTTTTTT. Amino acid sequence: CASSEGGLNEKLFF.

The chain combines TRBV29-1 with TRBJ1-3; TRBD1 might be the D (5 bases). Germline-derived CDR1 and CDR2 are SQVTM and ANQGSEA. V gave up 6 bases and J gave up 0 bases, with 15 bases separating them. There are 15 residues in the CDR3. As DNA, the CDR3 is TGCAGCGTGAGGACACCTTTCAACTCTGGAAACACCATATATTTT. This encodes CSVRTPFNSGNTIYF.

This sequence joins TRBV7-2 and TRBJ2-5, with TRBD1 as a possible D gene (6 bases). Trimming shortened V by 7 bases and J by 5 bases, and 11 bases separated the two germline ends. Germline-derived CDR1 and CDR2 are SGHTA and FQGNSA. The CDR3 is 12 amino acids. The CDR3 region has the DNA TGTGCCAGCAACAGGGTTTCGGAGACCCAGTACTTC. It is translated as CASNRVSETQYF. The full variable domain, its missing parts supplied by reference TRBV7-2 and TRBJ2-5, is GAGVSQSPSNKVTEKGKDVELRCDPISGHTALYWYRQSLGQGLEFLIYFQGNSAPDKSGLPSDRFSAERTGGSVSTLTIQRTQQEDSAVYLCASNRVSETQYFGPGTRLLVL.

This sequence joins TRBV6-2 or TRBV6-3 and TRBJ1-5; D might be TRBD1 (6 bases). The V end was cut by 5 bases, the J end by 3 bases, with 17 bases between. Germline V gives CDR1 MNHEY, CDR2 SVGEGT. CDR3 length: 16 residues. The CDR3 nucleotides read TGTGCCAGCAGTCACATTACGACAGGAGCCAATCAGCCCCAGCATTTT. It is translated as CASSHITTGANQPQHF.

Only one count was recorded for this clone. The chain has TRBV9 and TRBJ1-2; weak D call: TRBD1 (5 bases). Germline V CDR1 and CDR2: SGDLS, YYNGEE. The CDR3 totals 15 residues. The V end lost 0 bases, the J end lost 3 bases, and 12 bases lay between the germline ends. The CDR3 nucleotides read TGTGCCAGCAGCGTAGACGAGACAGCTTACTATGGCTACACCTTC. This translates into CASSVDETAYYGYTF.

The CDR3 spells CASSQDVRALEQYF. CDR3 DNA: TGCGCCAGCAGCCAAGATGTCAGGGCCCTCGAGCAGTACTTC. V and J are TRBV4-1 and TRBJ2-7; D may be TRBD1 (5 bases). V lost 0 bases, J lost 6 bases, and 12 bases lay in between. CDR3 length: 14 residues. Germline CDR1 and CDR2: MGHRA and YSYEKL.

This clone was detected only a few times. The rearrangement joins TRBV19 to TRBJ2-1, with 12 bases identical to TRBD2. The ends lost 5 bases at V and 8 bases at J; junction bases unmatched: 7. Germline loops: CDR1 LNHDA, CDR2 SQIVND (reference sequence). The length of the CDR3 is 15 residues. The CDR3 spells CASSPGLAGMDEQFF. Here the CDR3 DNA reads TGTGCCAGTAGTCCTGGACTAGCGGGGATGGATGAGCAGTTCTTC.

The rearrangement uses TRBV30 and TRBJ2-7; possible D gene TRBD1, 5 bases. Trimming stripped 1 base from V and 7 bases from J, with 8 bases between. CDR1 GTSNPN and CDR2 SVGIG come from the germline V gene (reference sequence). The CDR3 has 11 residues. CDR3 residues: CAWSGRTEQYF. CDR3 coding DNA: TGTGCCTGGAGTGGTAGGACAGAGCAGTACTTC.

The CDR3 nucleotides are TGTGCCAGCAGTTTAAGAGGTGACTATGGCTACACCTTC. The encoded protein is CASSLRGDYGYTF. V usage is TRBV27 and J usage is TRBJ1-2; no reliable D call. The germline V gene has CDR1 MNHEY and CDR2 SMNVEV (reference sequence). There are 13 residues in the CDR3. V lost 2 bases and J lost 3, with 7 bases in between.

V is TRBV7-9 and J is TRBJ2-1, with a possible D match to TRBD2 (6 bases). The CDR3 is 15 residues long. Germline loops: CDR1 SEHNR, CDR2 FQNEAQ (reference sequence). V was pared by 5 bases and J by 5 bases, with 16 bases between. CDR3 DNA: TGTGCCAGCAGCCCCATCTCCGGGAGTCACAATGAGCAGTTCTTC. Translated: CASSPISGSHNEQFF.